The 18 T cell receptor beta chains reported below all come from one sample, sequenced in a study of T cell repertoires in cytomegalovirus infection. Their target antigens are unknown. From the reads, TCRdb called clonotypes with MiXCR, one entry per CDR3 protein. The sample shows about 740,000 distinct CDR3 sequences, roughly 30% of them seen only once. Material: cultured PBMCs, obtained from culture after CMV antigen stimulation. Source of these receptors: a human donor in good health (CMV status not recorded). Some clones in this sample may be carry-over from other donors' samples.

Worth noting for this clonotype: The conserved phenylalanine or tryptophan normally closing the CDR3 is absent here, so this likely arose from a read error. The DNA is left out, because the CDR3 cannot be placed on it with certainty; the CDR3 is given as TCRdb lists it. This chain links TRBV7-8 with TRBJ1-4; the table's TRBD1 call for D was not verified on the DNA. The CDR3 numbers 15 amino acids, ends counted. Germline CDR1 is SGHVS and CDR2 is FQNEAQ. The CDR3 loop is CASSLGVRGREKLLL.

The chain recombines TRBV20-1 with TRBJ1-2; tentative D call: TRBD1 (6 bases). Between the trimmed V and J ends, which lost 2 bases and 2 bases, there was a span of 18 bases. The CDR3 runs 16 residues. Looked up from germline, CDR1 is DFQATT and CDR2 is SNEGSKA (reference sequence). The CDR3 nucleotides read TGCAGTGCTAGACCTAAGACAGGTTTAGTGAACTATGGCTACACCTTC. This sequence encodes CSARPKTGLVNYGYTF.

The chain employs TRBV6-5 and TRBJ1-5; D remains ambiguous. Germline CDR1 MNHEY, CDR2 SVGAGI. Trimming cost V 5 bases and J 6 bases, with 11 bases left between them. The CDR3 has 13 amino acids. The CDR3 here is CASSPRRTQPQHF. The CDR3 nucleotides read TGTGCCAGCAGTCCTCGCCGAACTCAGCCCCAGCATTTT.

V and J are TRBV7-9 and TRBJ2-3; no firm D call. CDR3 size: 12 residues. V was shortened by 8 bases and J by 2 bases, with 8 bases between the two germline ends. The germline V gene encodes CDR1 SEHNR and CDR2 FQNEAQ (reference sequence). The CDR3 coding sequence is TGTGCCAGCTGGGGATACACAGATACGCAGTATTTT. Its translation is CASWGYTDTQYF. Combining the CDR3 with reference TRBV7-9 and TRBJ2-3 gives the whole variable domain DTGVSQNPRHKITKRGQNVTFRCDPISEHNRLYWYRQTLGQGPEFLTYFQNEAQLEKSRLLSDRFSAERPKGSFSTLEIQRTEQGDSAMYLCASWGYTDTQYFGPGTRLTVL.

The gene calls are TRBV7-9 and TRBJ2-7, with D tentatively TRBD1 (6 bases). V lost 6 bases and J 10 bases, leaving 37 bases between the germline ends. This CDR3 is 19 amino acids long. Germline CDR1 reads SEHNR; CDR2 reads FQNEAQ (reference sequence). CDR3 nucleotides: TGTGCCAGCAGTTCCGGGCTCCTTCCCTTGACAGGCGCACCTATGGATCAGTACTTC. It specifies CASSSGLLPLTGAPMDQYF.

In this sample, this clonotype turned up once. The chain combines TRBV10-3 with TRBJ2-7, with 8 bases fitting TRBD2. Trimming took 5 bases from V and 7 from J; bases not matched to a gene: 4. This CDR3 contains 12 residues. From germline, CDR1 is ENHRY and CDR2 SYGVKD. The CDR3 coding sequence is TGTGCCATCAGTATGACTAGCGCAGAGCAGTACTTC. It is translated as CAISMTSAEQYF.

This clonotype was detected a few times. The chain joins TRBV7-8 to TRBJ2-1; D is unclear. CDR1 and CDR2 (germline): SGHVS, FQNEAQ. V was trimmed by 4 bases and J by 2 bases, leaving 9 bases between them. The CDR3 runs 14 residues. The CDR3 DNA follows: TGTGCCAGCAGCTCCAGCCGTACCTACAATGAGCAGTTCTTC. It encodes CASSSSRTYNEQFF.

This chain connects TRBV27 to TRBJ1-5; D may be TRBD1 (5 bases). The CDR3 contains 15 residues. Germline-derived CDR1 and CDR2 are MNHEY and SMNVEV (reference sequence). V lost 7 bases, J lost 6 bases, and 19 bases lay in between. DNA for the CDR3: TGTGCCAGCAAAATTACGGGGGGTTACGGTCAGCCCCAGCATTTT. It specifies CASKITGGYGQPQHF.

This clonotype was recorded a few times. This rearrangement joins TRBV7-2 to TRBJ2-1, with TRBD1 as a possible D gene (5 bases). V was cut by 7 bases and J by 0 bases, with 19 bases left in between. CDR3 length: 17 residues. Germline assignment: CDR1 SGHTA and CDR2 FQGNSA. CDR3 in amino acids: CASKPQGQVGSYNEQFF. The CDR3 DNA reads TGTGCCAGCAAACCTCAGGGTCAGGTTGGCTCCTACAATGAGCAGTTCTTC.

This clonotype showed up just a few times. This rearrangement joins TRBV6-5 to TRBJ1-1, with no clear D. This CDR3 is 14 amino acids long. The germline V gene encodes CDR1 MNHEY and CDR2 SVGAGI. With 6 bases removed from V and 9 bases from J, the gap between germline ends came to 20 bases. This chain's CDR3 is CASSQKGSKKKAFF. As DNA, the CDR3 is TGTGCCAGCAGCCAAAAAGGGTCGAAGAAGAAAGCTTTCTTT.

The genes are TRBV12-3 or TRBV12-4 and TRBJ2-1; weak D call: TRBD2 (6 bases). Trimming stripped 6 bases from V and 9 bases from J, with 21 bases between. CDR3 size: 15 residues. CDR3: CASRIDGTPKIEQFF. The CDR3 DNA is TGTGCCAGCAGGATCGACGGGACTCCCAAGATTGAGCAGTTCTTC.

This clonotype turned up a few times. The chain recombines TRBV11-2 with TRBJ1-4; 8 bases map to TRBD1. The V and J ends lost 6 bases and 4 bases, in that order; junction bases with no gene match: 7. The CDR3 is 15 residues long. Germline CDR1 reads SGHAT; CDR2 reads FQNNGV. The chain's CDR3 is CASSQRQGFNEKLFF. CDR3 DNA sequence: TGTGCCAGCAGTCAGAGACAGGGGTTTAATGAAAAACTGTTTTTT.

This chain links TRBV11-2 with TRBJ2-1; perhaps D is TRBD1 or TRBD2 (5 bases each). Germline assignment: CDR1 SGHAT and CDR2 FQNNGV. Trimming took off 0 bases at V and 8 bases at J, with 14 bases between the two ends. The CDR3 consists of 15 residues. The CDR3 nucleotides read TGTGCCAGCAGCTTAGAAATCGCCCTGGGGGATGAGCAGTTCTTC. Translated, it gives CASSLEIALGDEQFF. Looking up the rest from reference TRBV11-2 and TRBJ2-1 gives the full variable domain: EAGVAQSPRYKIIEKRQSVAFWCNPISGHATLYWYQQILGQGPKLLIQFQNNGVVDDSQLPKDRFSAERLKGVDSTLKIQPAKLEDSAVYLCASSLEIALGDEQFFGPGTRLTVL.

This clonotype was counted at least ten times. This chain links TRBV12-3 or TRBV12-4 with TRBJ2-5, with 7 bases that match TRBD1. V lost 2 bases and J lost 5; bases outside the gene matches: 5. This CDR3 has 14 residues. The CDR3 bases are TGTGCCAGCAGTTTATGGGGGACAGACGAGACCCAGTACTTC. This sequence encodes CASSLWGTDETQYF.

The table lists this clonotype with many counts. The V and J genes are TRBV7-2 and TRBJ2-2; D is uncertain. Trimming stripped 4 bases from V and 4 bases from J, with 7 bases between. The CDR3 sequence is 13 residues long. Looked up from germline, CDR1 is SGHTA and CDR2 is FQGNSA. The CDR3 sequence is CASSSDLTGELFF. In DNA, the CDR3 is TGTGCCAGCAGCTCCGACCTCACCGGGGAGCTGTTTTTT.

This sequence joins TRBV20-1 and TRBJ2-5; D is unresolved. V was clipped by 5 bases and J by 4 bases, with 8 bases between them. Germline V gene sequence: CDR1 DFQATT, CDR2 SNEGSKA (reference sequence). This CDR3 spans 11 amino acids. The CDR3 region has the DNA TGCAGTGCTCTCCGGGCAGAGACCCAGTACTTC. It specifies CSALRAETQYF.

This chain joins TRBV7-4 and TRBJ2-2; possible D gene TRBD2, 5 bases. Looked up from germline, CDR1 is SGHVT and CDR2 is SQSDAQ. CDR3 length equals 14 residues. The ends were cut back, 5 bases at V and 7 bases at J, with 14 bases in the middle. The CDR3 here is CASSKLERSGELFF. Here the CDR3 DNA reads TGTGCCAGCAGCAAACTAGAACGGAGCGGGGAGCTGTTTTTT.

The V gene is TRBV7-2, the J gene TRBJ1-1; 8 bases line up with TRBD1. Germline lookup yields CDR1 SGHTA and CDR2 FQGNSA. The CDR3 loop spans 15 amino acids. With 4 bases clipped from V and 4 bases from J, the junction kept 8 bases outside the gene matches. The CDR3, as DNA: TGTGCCAGCAGCTCCCGGACAGGGTGGGGCACTGAAGCTTTCTTT. Its protein is CASSSRTGWGTEAFF.